The T cell receptor (beta chain) described here comes from a study of T cell responses to AZD1222 COVID-19 vaccine. Findings and caveats of the study: Baseline serology detected seropositivity in only 5 or 6 AZD1222 recipients.

Germline V gives CDR1 MNHEY, CDR2 SMNVEV (reference sequence). The CDR3 is made up of 18 amino acids. V was clipped by 4 bases and J by 5 bases; unmatched bases: 11. Regarding this clone: What it recognizes is unknown.

Clones were read by immunoSEQ multiplex PCR, and TCRdb kept only the in-frame ones, dropping some. Among roughly 170,000 clones listed, under 95% were seen once. Second doses were pooled across both intervals (about 4 or about 12 weeks). Here the sequenced sample was peripheral blood, taken 28 days after the second AZD1222 dose. This TCR derives from an adult who received the AZD1222 COVID-19 vaccine. This chain joins TRBV27 and TRBJ2-4; 13 bases agree with TRBD2. The CDR3 DNA sequence: TGTGCCAGCAGTTCCCGACTAGCGGGAGGCGCGGACCAAAACATTCAGTACTTC. This gives the protein CASSSRLAGGADQNIQYF.